This is a list of T cell receptor beta chains from one sample in a study of cytomegalovirus exposure and HLA in healthy donors. Repertoires were generated with immunoSEQ multiplex PCR, while TCRdb's copy carries only in-frame clones and drops some. Found here are 200,000 to 250,000 clones, around 80% of them singletons; the top ten hold approximately 0.47%. The sequenced sample was PBMCs. Every receptor here comes from a boy between 10 and 17 years old in good health and CMV-seronegative. Both conserved end residues are trimmed from each CDR3.

TRBJ1-2 | TRBV30 | AWSLTGGGYT
TRBJ1-2 | TRBV11-3 | ASSFRQGINSGYT
TRBJ2-3 | TRBV6-5 | ASSLGTGEADTQY
TRBJ2-5 | TRBV12-5 | ASGLPTDQETQY
TRBJ2-5 | TRBV7-6 | ASSWGEGQETQY
TRBJ1-1 | TRBV10-3 | AISRRFANAEAF
TRBJ1-2 | TRBV7-9 | ASSLGTGGEYGYT
TRBJ2-6 | TRBV27 | ASSDRAGAGANVLT
TRBJ1-2 | TRBV20-1 | SSTGSNGYT
TRBJ2-3 | TRBV30 | AWSATGGSTDTQY
TRBJ2-7 | TRBV29-1 | SVQAYEQY
TRBJ2-3 | TRBV5-4 | ASSPSGGEEDTQY
TRBJ1-2 | TRBV15 | ATSRLGGANYGYT
TRBJ2-2 | TRBV27 | ASTRQGVRVDTGELF
TRBJ1-5 | TRBV15 | ATSRDRGGGEPQH
TRBJ2-1 | TRBV6-5 | ASSSTGNEQF
TRBJ1-6 | TRBV30 | ACDSPLH
TRBJ1-2 | TRBV2 | ASSGGRQEVYT
TRBJ1-1 | TRBV6-6 | ASSYPGNTEAF
TRBJ1-1 | TRBV15 | ATSRSRGNTEAF
TRBJ2-1 | TRBV10-2 | ASGRLAEQF
TRBJ1-2 | TRBV25-1 | ASGEGRGYT
TRBJ2-7 | TRBV7-2 | ASSSLSSYEQY
TRBJ2-5 | TRBV5-1 | ASSLELAEETQY
TRBJ2-2 | TRBV29-1 | SVSGGATFTGELF
TRBJ1-2 | TRBV30 | AWSPRTDGYT
TRBJ2-1 | TRBV4-1 | ASKTPAGSYNEQF
TRBJ2-2 | TRBV11-2 | ASSRPPGPYTGELF
TRBJ1-2 | TRBV6-1 | ASSEYRGAPTTNYGYT
TRBJ2-2 | TRBV5-4 | ASSSGQRLSTGELF
TRBJ1-5 | TRBV5-1 | ASSSGQFQPQH
TRBJ2-5 | TRBV7-3 | ASSSREPPEGQETQY
TRBJ1-1 | TRBV7-9 | ASTRTEMNTEAF
TRBJ1-4 | TRBV4-2 | ASSPKGGVLGNEKLF
TRBJ2-1 | TRBV14 | ASSQVGWREAPYNEQF
TRBJ2-1 | TRBV30 | AWSVLSGSTGHEQF
TRBJ2-7 | TRBV13 | ASKRGPQGYEQY
TRBJ2-7 | TRBV4-1 | ASSQGTGLIEQY
TRBJ1-4 | TRBV6-1 | ASSDLPGQNEKLF
TRBJ2-1 | TRBV25-1 | ASSEYTGGPLNNEQF
TRBJ2-3 | TRBV2 | ASSVTGGAMDTQY
TRBJ1-4 | TRBV6-1 | ASSPSTGDEKLF
TRBJ1-2 | TRBV16 | ASSQSIYREGGYT
TRBJ2-1 | TRBV2 | ASSKGLAGANNEQF
TRBJ2-5 | TRBV7-6 | ASSMTGKETQY
TRBJ2-7 | TRBV27 | ASHRVSGPGEQY
TRBJ1-2 | TRBV27 | ASSLDRVGGYT
TRBJ2-2 | TRBV6-5 | ASSYRSTATGELF
TRBJ1-1 | TRBV5-1 | ASSLEAGGTEAF
TRBJ1-3 | TRBV5-1 | ASSLPGSGNTIY
TRBJ1-2 | TRBV11-3 | ASSAQGGGYT
TRBJ2-3 | TRBV2 | ASSFQRITDTQY
TRBJ1-2 | TRBV5-6 | ASSPIGSYGYT